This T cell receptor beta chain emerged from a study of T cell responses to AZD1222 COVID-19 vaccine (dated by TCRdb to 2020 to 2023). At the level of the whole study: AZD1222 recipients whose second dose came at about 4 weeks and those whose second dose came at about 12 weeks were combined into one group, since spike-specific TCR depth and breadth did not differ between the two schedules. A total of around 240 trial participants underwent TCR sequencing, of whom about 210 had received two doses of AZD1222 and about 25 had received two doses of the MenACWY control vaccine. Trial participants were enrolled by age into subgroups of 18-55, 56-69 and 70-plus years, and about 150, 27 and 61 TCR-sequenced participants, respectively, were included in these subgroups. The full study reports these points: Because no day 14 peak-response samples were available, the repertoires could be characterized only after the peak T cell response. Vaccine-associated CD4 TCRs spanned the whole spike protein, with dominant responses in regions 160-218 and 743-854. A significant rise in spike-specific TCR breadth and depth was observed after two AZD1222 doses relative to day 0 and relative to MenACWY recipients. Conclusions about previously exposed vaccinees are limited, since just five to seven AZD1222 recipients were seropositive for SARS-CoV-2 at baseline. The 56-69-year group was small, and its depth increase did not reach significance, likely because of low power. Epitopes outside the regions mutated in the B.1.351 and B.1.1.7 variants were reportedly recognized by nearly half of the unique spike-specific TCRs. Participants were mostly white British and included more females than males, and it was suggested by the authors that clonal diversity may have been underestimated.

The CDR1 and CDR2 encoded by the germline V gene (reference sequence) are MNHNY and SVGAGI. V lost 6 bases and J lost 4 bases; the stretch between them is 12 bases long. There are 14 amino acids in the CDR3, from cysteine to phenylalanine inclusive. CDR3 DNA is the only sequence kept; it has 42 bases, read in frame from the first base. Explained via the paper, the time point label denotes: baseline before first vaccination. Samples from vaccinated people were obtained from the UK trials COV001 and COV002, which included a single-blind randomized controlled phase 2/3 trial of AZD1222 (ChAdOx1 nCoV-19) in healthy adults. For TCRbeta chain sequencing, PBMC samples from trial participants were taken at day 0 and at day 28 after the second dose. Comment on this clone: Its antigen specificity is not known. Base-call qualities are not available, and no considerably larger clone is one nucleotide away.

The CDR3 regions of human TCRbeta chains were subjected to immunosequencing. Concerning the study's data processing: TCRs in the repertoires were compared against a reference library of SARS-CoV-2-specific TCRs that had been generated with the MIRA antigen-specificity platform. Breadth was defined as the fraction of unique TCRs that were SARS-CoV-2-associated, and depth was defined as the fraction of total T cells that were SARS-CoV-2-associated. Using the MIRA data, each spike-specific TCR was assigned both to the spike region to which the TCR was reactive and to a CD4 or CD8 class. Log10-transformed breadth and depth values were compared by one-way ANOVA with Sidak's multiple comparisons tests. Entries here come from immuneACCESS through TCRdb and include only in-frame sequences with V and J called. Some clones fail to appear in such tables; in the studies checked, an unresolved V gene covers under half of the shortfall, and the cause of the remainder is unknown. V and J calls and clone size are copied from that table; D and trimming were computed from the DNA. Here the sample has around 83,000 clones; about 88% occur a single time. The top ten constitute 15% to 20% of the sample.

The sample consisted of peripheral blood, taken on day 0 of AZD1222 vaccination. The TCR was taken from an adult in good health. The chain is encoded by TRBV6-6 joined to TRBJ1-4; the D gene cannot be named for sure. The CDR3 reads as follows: CASRDQSNNEKLFF. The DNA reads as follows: TGTGCCAGCAGAGACCAGAGTAATAATGAAAAACTGTTTTTT.